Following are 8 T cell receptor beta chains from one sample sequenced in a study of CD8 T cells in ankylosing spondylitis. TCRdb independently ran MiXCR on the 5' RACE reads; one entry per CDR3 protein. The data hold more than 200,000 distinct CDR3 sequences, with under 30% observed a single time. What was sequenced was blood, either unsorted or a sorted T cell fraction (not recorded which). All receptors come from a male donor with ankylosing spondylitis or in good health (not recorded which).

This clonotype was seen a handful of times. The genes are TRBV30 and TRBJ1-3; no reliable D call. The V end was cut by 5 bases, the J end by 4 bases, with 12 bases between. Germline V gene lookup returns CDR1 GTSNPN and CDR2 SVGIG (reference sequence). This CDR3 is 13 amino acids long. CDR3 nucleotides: TGTGCCTGGGGCCGGATGGCGGGAAACACCATATATTTT. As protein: CAWGRMAGNTIYF. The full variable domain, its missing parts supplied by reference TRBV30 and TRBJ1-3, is SQTIHQWPATLVQPVGSPLSLECTVEGTSNPNLYWYRQAAGRGLQLLFYSVGIGQISSEVPQNLSASRPQDRQFILSSKKLLLSDSGFYLCAWGRMAGNTIYFGEGSWLTVV.

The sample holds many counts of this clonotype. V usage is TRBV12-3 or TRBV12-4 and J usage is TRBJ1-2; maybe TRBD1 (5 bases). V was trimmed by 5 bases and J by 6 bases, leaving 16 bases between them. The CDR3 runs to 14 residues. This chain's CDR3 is CASSPWAGNDGYTF. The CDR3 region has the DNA TGTGCCAGCAGTCCCTGGGCAGGGAATGATGGCTACACCTTC.

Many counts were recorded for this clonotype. CDR3 in DNA: TGCAGCCATGGCAGCGGGGGGTACGAGCAGTACTTC. Translation gives CSHGSGGYEQYF. This chain joins TRBV20-1 and TRBJ2-7; the match to TRBD2 covers 9 bases. CDR1 DFQATT and CDR2 SNEGSKA come from the germline V gene (reference sequence). The CDR3 spans 12 residues.

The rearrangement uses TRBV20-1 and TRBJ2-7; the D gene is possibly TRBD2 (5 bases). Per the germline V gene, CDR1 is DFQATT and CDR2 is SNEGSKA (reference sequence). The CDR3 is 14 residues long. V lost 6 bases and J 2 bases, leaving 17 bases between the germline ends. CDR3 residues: CSAEGSGSAYEQYF. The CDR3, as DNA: TGCAGTGCCGAAGGATCGGGGTCAGCCTACGAGCAGTACTTC.

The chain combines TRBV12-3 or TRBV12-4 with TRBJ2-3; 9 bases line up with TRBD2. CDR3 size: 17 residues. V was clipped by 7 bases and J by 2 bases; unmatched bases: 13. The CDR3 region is CASTASGAGLHTDTQYF. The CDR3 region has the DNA TGTGCCAGCACCGCTAGCGGGGCGGGACTGCACACAGATACGCAGTATTTT.

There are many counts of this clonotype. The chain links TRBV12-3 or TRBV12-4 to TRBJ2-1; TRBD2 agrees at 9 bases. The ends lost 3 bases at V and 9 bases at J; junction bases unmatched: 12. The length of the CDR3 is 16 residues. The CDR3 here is CASSFALLAGDGEQFF. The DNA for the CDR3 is TGTGCCAGCAGTTTTGCCCTCTTAGCGGGGGATGGTGAGCAGTTCTTC.

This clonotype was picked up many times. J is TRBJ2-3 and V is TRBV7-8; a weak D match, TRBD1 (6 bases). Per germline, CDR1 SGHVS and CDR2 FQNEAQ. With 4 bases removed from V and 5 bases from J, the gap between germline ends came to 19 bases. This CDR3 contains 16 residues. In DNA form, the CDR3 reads TGTGCCAGCAGCTCTGACCGGGACACTGCCCTAGATACGCAGTATTTT. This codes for CASSSDRDTALDTQYF.

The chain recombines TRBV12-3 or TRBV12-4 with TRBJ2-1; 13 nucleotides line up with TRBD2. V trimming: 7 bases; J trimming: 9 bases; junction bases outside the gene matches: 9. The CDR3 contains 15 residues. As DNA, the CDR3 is TGTGCCAGCACCTCGGGACTAGCGGGGACGGTTGAGCAGTTCTTC. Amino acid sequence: CASTSGLAGTVEQFF.